Included here is one T cell receptor (beta chain) sequence, with context. The antigen this receptor binds is unknown. One base away there is no much larger clone; base qualities are not given. At the DNA level, this CDR3 is encoded by other sequences in the same sample as well. The CDR3 regions of human TCRbeta chains were analyzed by immunosequencing. For the original study's pipeline: Repertoire TCRs were checked for matches against a reference library of SARS-CoV-2-specific TCRs that had been generated using the MIRA antigen-specificity platform. Breadth meant the fraction of unique TCRs that were SARS-CoV-2-associated, whereas depth meant the fraction of total T cells that were SARS-CoV-2-associated. Using the MIRA data, each spike-specific TCR was mapped to the spike region that the TCR reacts to and placed in a CD4 or CD8 class. Log10-transformed breadth and depth values were compared by one-way ANOVA with Sidak's multiple comparisons tests. TCRdb provides this immuneACCESS table in a form limited to in-frame rearrangements. Some clones are lacking; in checked studies, under half of them reflect an unresolved V gene, and why the rest are absent is not known. From that table come the V and J calls and clone size; the DNA was used to work out D and trimming. The sample yields 130,000 or so clones; around 89% were counted once. The top ten constitute under 4% of the sample.

These data are taken from a study of T cell responses to AZD1222 COVID-19 vaccine (TCRdb year 2021). Broadly, across the study: Because spike-specific TCR depth and breadth did not differ between the two schedules, AZD1222 recipients who got a second dose at roughly 4 weeks were pooled with those who got a second dose at roughly 12 weeks. A total of 233 trial participants underwent TCR sequencing, of whom 207 had received two doses of AZD1222 and some 26 had received two doses of the MenACWY control vaccine. Trial participants were enrolled by age into 18-55, 56-69 and 70-plus year subgroups, with approximately 160, 26 and 62 TCR-sequenced participants respectively.

Here is what the overall study found, with its caveats: Conclusions about previously exposed vaccinees were limited because only a handful of AZD1222 recipients were SARS-CoV-2 seropositive at baseline. A significant rise in spike-specific TCR breadth and depth was observed after two AZD1222 doses relative to day 0 and relative to MenACWY recipients. Participants were mostly white British, with more females than males. The authors suggested clonal diversity may have been underestimated. The 56-69-year group was small, and its depth increase did not reach significance, likely because of low power. Vaccine-associated CD4 TCRs spanned the whole spike protein, with dominant responses in regions 160-218 and 743-854. Epitopes outside the regions mutated in the B.1.351 and B.1.1.7 variants were reportedly recognized by nearly half of the unique spike-specific TCRs. Because no day 14 peak-response samples were available, repertoires were characterized only after the peak T cell response.

The label giving this sample's time point can be read as: baseline before first vaccination. Vaccinee samples came from UK trials COV001 and COV002, including a single-blind randomized controlled phase 2/3 trial of AZD1222 (ChAdOx1 nCoV-19) in healthy adults. Trial participant PBMC samples were collected at day 0 and day 28 after the second dose for TCRbeta chain sequencing. This TCR was sampled from an adult in good health. Specimen: peripheral blood, collected on day 0 of AZD1222 vaccination.

The nucleotide sequence is TGCGCCAGCAGCTTGGATAGGGTCACAGATACGCAGTATTTT. Translated, this is CASSLDRVTDTQYF. The chain uses TRBV5-1 and TRBJ2-3, with the D gene not clear enough to name. The CDR3 spans 14 residues, from the cysteine through the phenylalanine. The retained sequence is limited to the CDR3, 42 bases, with the frame set at the first base. Trimming takes 0 bases from V and 2 bases from J, and the germline ends sit 7 bases apart. CDR1 SGHRS and CDR2 YFSETQ were looked up in the germline V gene.